The 31 T cell receptor beta chains below all came from one sample that was sequenced in a study of OX40 agonist ivuxolimab in advanced cancers. Sequencing used immunoSEQ multiplex PCR; TCRdb keeps in-frame clones, though not all of them. The sample includes under 65,000 clones, 85% of them seen just once. Specimen: CD4+ or CD8+ T cells sorted from blood, collected in a trial of the OX40 agonist ivuxolimab. Receptors were obtained from an adult with an advanced solid tumor such as melanoma, head and neck, liver or kidney cancer.

This clone came up once. The chain employs TRBV28 and TRBJ2-1; 11 bases fit TRBD2. The CDR3 contains 14 residues. After removal of 3 bases from V and 12 bases from J, the junction contained 7 bases not matched to a gene. Per the germline V gene, CDR1 is MDHEN and CDR2 is SYDVKM. The CDR3 spells CASSFTSGGSVQFF. CDR3 nucleotide sequence: TGTGCCAGCAGTTTTACTAGCGGGGGAAGCGTGCAGTTCTTC.

There are a few counts of this clone. This chain links TRBV4-3 with TRBJ1-1; D not certain. Germline V lookup: CDR1 LGHNA, CDR2 YSLEER. The V end was cut by 4 bases, the J end by 1 base, with 7 bases between. The CDR3 totals 13 residues. The CDR3 region is CASSRGWNTEAFF. The DNA of the CDR3 is TGCGCCAGCAGCCGAGGTTGGAACACTGAAGCTTTCTTT.

The chain recombines TRBV7-6 with TRBJ1-1; D gene uncertain. The CDR3 loop spans 13 amino acids. The germline V and J ends were trimmed by 1 base and 1 base, with 4 bases remaining between them. Germline-derived CDR1 and CDR2 are SGHVS and FNYEAQ. In DNA form, the CDR3 reads TGTGCCAGCAGCTTAGGAGAGAACACTGAAGCTTTCTTT. This codes for CASSLGENTEAFF.

This chain links TRBV9 with TRBJ2-3, with a tentative D call TRBD2 (7 bases). V was clipped by 0 bases and J by 3 bases, with 14 bases between them. This CDR3 has 16 residues. CDR1 is SGDLS, CDR2 YYNGEE, per germline. The CDR3 sequence: CASSVAREGGTDTQYF. The CDR3 DNA reads TGTGCCAGCAGCGTAGCTAGAGAGGGGGGGACAGATACGCAGTATTTT.

This chain joins TRBV29-1 and TRBJ2-3; 13 bases agree with TRBD2. J was trimmed by 8 bases and V by 3 bases; bases with no gene match: 5. The CDR3 runs 14 residues. Germline CDR1 reads SQVTM; CDR2 reads ANQGSEA. Here the CDR3 DNA reads TGCAGCGTTGATACTAGCGGGGGGGCCGGTACGCAGTATTTT. Translated: CSVDTSGGAGTQYF.

The chain employs TRBV29-1 and TRBJ2-7; D not certain. Trimming removed 5 bases at V and 3 bases at J, with 11 bases between. The CDR3 loop spans 12 amino acids. Germline lookup yields CDR1 SQVTM and CDR2 ANQGSEA. The CDR3 bases are TGCAGCGTTAGAAACAGCTTCTACGAGCAGTACTTC. It encodes CSVRNSFYEQYF.

The chain carries TRBV10-2 and TRBJ1-3; TRBD1 might be the D (6 bases). Trimming stripped 2 bases from V and 4 bases from J, with 9 bases between. Looked up from germline, CDR1 is WSHSY and CDR2 is SAAADI. The CDR3 runs to 14 residues. CDR3 amino acids: CASSETGTGNTIYF. CDR3 in DNA: TGCGCCAGCAGTGAGACAGGGACCGGAAACACCATATATTTT.

The chain is built from TRBV28 and TRBJ2-7; D is possibly TRBD1 (6 bases). With 5 bases removed from V and 6 bases from J, the gap between germline ends came to 17 bases. Germline CDR1 is MDHEN and CDR2 is SYDVKM. This CDR3 region has 14 residues. The CDR3 nucleotides are TGTGCCAGCAGTCCTCCGAGACAGGTTGCCGAGCAGTACTTC. The encoded protein is CASSPPRQVAEQYF.

This sequence joins TRBV7-6 and TRBJ2-5, with D possibly being TRBD1 or TRBD2 (5 bases each). The CDR3 runs to 17 residues. V was cut by 1 base and J by 4 bases, with 19 bases left in between. CDR1 SGHVS and CDR2 FNYEAQ come from the germline V gene. The CDR3 DNA is TGTGCCAGCAGCTTAGAAATGGGTAGGGCAGGGACAGAGACCCAGTACTTC. Translated: CASSLEMGRAGTETQYF. Supplemented by reference TRBV7-6 and TRBJ2-5, the full variable domain reads GAGVSQSPRYKVTKRGQDVALRCDPISGHVSLYWYRQALGQGPEFLTYFNYEAQQDKSGLPNDRFSAERPEGSISTLTIQRTEQRDSAMYRCASSLEMGRAGTETQYFGPGTRLLVL.

In its sample, this clone was seen a few times. The J gene is TRBJ1-5, the V gene TRBV7-9; D not certain. The CDR3 is 14 amino acids. In germline, CDR1 is SEHNR, CDR2 FQNEAQ (reference sequence). V was trimmed by 5 bases and J by 8 bases, leaving 16 bases between them. The CDR3 DNA follows: TGTGCCAGCAGCACCCGGTTCCAGGCCGAGCCCCAGCATTTT. Translating it yields CASSTRFQAEPQHF.

This chain uses TRBV19 with TRBJ2-7; either TRBD1 or TRBD2 may supply D (5 bases each). CDR3 size: 14 residues. V gave up 3 bases and J gave up 2 bases, with 11 bases separating them. Germline CDR1 LNHDA, CDR2 SQIVND (reference sequence). In DNA, the CDR3 is TGTGCCAGTAGTATGGGTACGGGGCCCTACGAGCAGTACGTC. The encoded protein is CASSMGTGPYEQYV.

The chain uses TRBV4-1 and TRBJ2-4; D might be TRBD2 (6 bases). CDR1 is MGHRA and CDR2 is YSYEKL in the germline V gene. CDR3 length: 14 amino acids. Deletions cut 4 bases from V and 15 bases from J, with 22 bases between. CDR3 protein: CASSRRPSSDGGYF. CDR3 coding DNA: TGCGCCAGCAGCCGACGCCCCTCTAGCGACGGGGGGTACTTC.

This clone was detected only once. J is TRBJ1-1 and V is TRBV2, with D maybe TRBD1 (6 bases). The CDR3 loop spans 16 amino acids. CDR1 and CDR2 (germline): SNHLY, FYNNEI. The V gene lost 10 bases and the J gene lost 0 bases, with 21 bases spanning the gap. The CDR3: CATSNGGDYLNTEAFF. Written as DNA, the CDR3 is TGTGCCACTAGCAATGGGGGCGATTACTTGAACACTGAAGCTTTCTTT.

The V gene is TRBV7-8, the J gene TRBJ2-3, with D perhaps given as TRBD1 or TRBD2 (6 bases each). Germline CDR1 is SGHVS and CDR2 is FQNEAQ. This CDR3 has 15 residues. V was cut by 8 bases and J by 2 bases, with 17 bases left in between. In DNA form, the CDR3 reads TGTGCCAGCGGAACCGGGGGCAGGTCCACAGATACGCAGTATTTT. Protein product: CASGTGGRSTDTQYF.

The CDR3 sequence is CASSLIPAQTMNTGELFF. The CDR3, as DNA: TGTGCCAGCAGCTTGATTCCGGCCCAGACTATGAACACCGGGGAGCTGTTTTTT. The chain combines TRBV7-6 with TRBJ2-2; D may be TRBD2 (5 bases). This CDR3 contains 18 residues. V was pared by 3 bases and J by 1 base, with 18 bases between. CDR1 and CDR2 from the germline V gene are SGHVS and FNYEAQ.

The CDR3 protein is CASSETPGSGGYTDTQYF. CDR3 nucleotide sequence: TGTGCCAGCAGCGAGACCCCCGGGAGCGGGGGTTACACAGATACGCAGTATTTT. This chain joins TRBV9 and TRBJ2-3, with TRBD2 identical over 8 bases. Germline V CDR1 and CDR2: SGDLS, YYNGEE. V lost 3 bases and J lost 2; bases outside the gene matches: 14. The CDR3 contains 18 residues.

V is TRBV27 and J is TRBJ1-1; D unresolved. V lost 2 bases to trimming and J lost 0 bases, with 10 bases between them. Germline CDR1 and CDR2: MNHEY and SMNVEV (reference sequence). The CDR3 contains 15 residues. DNA of the CDR3: TGTGCCAGCAGTTTAGCAGCAACCATGAACACTGAAGCTTTCTTT. It specifies CASSLAATMNTEAFF.

The gene calls are TRBV5-8 and TRBJ2-1; D may be TRBD2 (6 bases). The germline CDR1 and CDR2 sequences are SGHTS and YDEGEE. With 5 bases removed from V and 5 bases from J, the gap between germline ends came to 17 bases. The CDR3 totals 15 residues. The CDR3 DNA sequence: TGTGCCAGCAGACCCTTCCCGGGACTTAACAATGAGCAGTTCTTC. Its translation is CASRPFPGLNNEQFF.

This clone was seen a few times. This rearrangement joins TRBV18 to TRBJ2-2; a possible D gene is TRBD1 (6 bases). The V and J ends lost 9 bases and 0 bases respectively, with 11 bases between them. The CDR3 has 14 amino acids. Germline loops: CDR1 KGHSH, CDR2 LQKENI. In DNA form, the CDR3 reads TGTGCCAGTCCGGGACACACGAACACCGGGGAGCTGTTTTTT. Translation gives CASPGHTNTGELFF.

This chain joins TRBV9 and TRBJ2-2; D call uncertain. The CDR3 consists of 11 residues. Looked up from germline, CDR1 is SGDLS and CDR2 is YYNGEE. The V end was cut by 0 bases, the J end by 9 bases, with 3 bases between. The CDR3 bases are TGTGCCAGCAGCGTAGAGAGGGAGCTGTTTTTT. The encoded protein is CASSVERELFF.

The V call is TRBV28, the J call TRBJ2-7, with 7 bases matching TRBD1. V lost 6 bases and J lost 2; bases outside the gene matches: 10. Germline CDR1 is MDHEN and CDR2 is SYDVKM. The CDR3 is made up of 15 amino acids. This CDR3 reads CASSPDRPTTYEQYF. CDR3 coding DNA: TGTGCCAGCAGCCCGGACAGGCCTACGACCTACGAGCAGTACTTC. Looking up the rest from reference TRBV28 and TRBJ2-7 gives the full variable domain: DVKVTQSSRYLVKRTGEKVFLECVQDMDHENMFWYRQDPGLGLRLIYFSYDVKMKEKGDIPEGYSVSREKKERFSLILESASTNQTSMYLCASSPDRPTTYEQYFGPGTRLTVT.

This clone was counted only a few times. This chain connects TRBV27 to TRBJ2-2; D is ambiguous. The length of the CDR3 is 12 residues. Germline CDR1 and CDR2: MNHEY and SMNVEV (reference sequence). V dropped 8 bases and J dropped 8 bases, with 12 bases sitting between them. In nucleotides, the CDR3 is TGTGCCAGCGGAGTGGGTGGGGGGGAGCTGTTTTTT. It encodes CASGVGGGELFF.

V usage is TRBV25-1 and J usage is TRBJ1-4, with TRBD1 matching 9 bases. The CDR3 length is 13 residues. The V segment lost 11 bases and the J segment 8 bases; nucleotides outside the gene matches: 9. Germline CDR1 is MGHDK and CDR2 is SYGVNS. The CDR3 coding sequence is TGTGCCTCCCTCCCCGGGACAGGGGAAAAACTGTTTTTT. It is translated as CASLPGTGEKLFF.

The chain is built from TRBV9 and TRBJ2-1, with D maybe TRBD2 (6 bases). The CDR3 sequence is 17 residues long. Trimming removed 4 bases at V and 0 bases at J, with 17 bases between. CDR1 is SGDLS, CDR2 YYNGEE, per germline. The CDR3 region has the DNA TGTGCCAGCAGCACCCAGGTAGCGGAGAGCTCCTACAATGAGCAGTTCTTC. Its translation is CASSTQVAESSYNEQFF.

V and J are TRBV2 and TRBJ2-1; 7 nucleotides agree with TRBD1. The V gene's germline CDR1 is SNHLY and CDR2 FYNNEI. This CDR3 contains 15 residues. Trimming removed 5 bases from V and 1 base from J; junction bases left unmatched: 5. This chain's CDR3 is CASSPGTESYNEQFF. CDR3 DNA sequence: TGTGCCAGCAGTCCCGGGACAGAATCCTACAATGAGCAGTTCTTC.

This clone was recorded a few times. This chain uses TRBV7-2 with TRBJ1-6, with D possibly TRBD1 on 5 matching bases. CDR1 is SGHTA, CDR2 FQGNSA, per germline. V lost 5 bases, J lost 7 bases, and 15 bases lay in between. The CDR3 contains 15 residues. The CDR3 protein is CASSLQGVGNSPLHF. CDR3 nucleotide sequence: TGTGCCAGCAGCCTCCAGGGCGTCGGGAATTCACCCCTCCACTTT.

V gene TRBV6-6 combines with J gene TRBJ2-7, with 7 bases that match TRBD1. The V gene's germline CDR1 is MNHNY and CDR2 SVGAGI (reference sequence). The CDR3 totals 16 residues. Trimming at V came to 0 bases and at J to 3 bases, leaving 8 bases not matched to a gene. The CDR3: CASSYSSGTVFYEQYV. Here the CDR3 DNA reads TGTGCCAGCAGTTACTCTTCCGGGACAGTATTCTACGAGCAGTACGTC.

The genes are TRBV27 and TRBJ2-7; D is perhaps TRBD1 (6 bases). Per the germline V gene, CDR1 is MNHEY and CDR2 is SMNVEV (reference sequence). The CDR3 is made up of 14 amino acids. With 5 bases removed from V and 5 bases from J, the gap between germline ends came to 16 bases. CDR3 in DNA: TGTGCCAGCAGTCCTCCGGGACAACCCCACGAGCAGTACTTC. It encodes CASSPPGQPHEQYF.

Concerning this clone itself: One end of the junction is discordant with germline, which a read error may explain. This chain links TRBV7-6 with TRBJ2-3; 12 bases agree with TRBD2. CDR3 length: 14 residues. Germline V gene lookup returns CDR1 SGHVS and CDR2 FNYEAQ. In nucleotides, the CDR3 is TGTGCCAGCAGCCTAGCGGGGGGGCGGGATACGCAGTATTTT. The encoded protein is CASSLAGGRDTQYF. Full variable domain (outside the CDR3, taken from reference TRBV7-6 and TRBJ2-3): GAGVSQSPRYKVTKRGQDVALRCDPISGHVSLYWYRQALGQGPEFLTYFNYEAQQDKSGLPNDRFSAERPEGSISTLTIQRTEQRDSAMYRCASSLAGGRDTQYFGPGTRLTVL.

With regard to this clone: A read error is possible here, since a much larger clone lies one base away. The chain couples TRBV9 to TRBJ2-3, with 9 positions matching TRBD2. The CDR3 extends over 18 amino acids. Germline CDR1 SGDLS, CDR2 YYNGEE. DNA for the CDR3: TGTGCCCGCAGCGAGGGGCGGGGGGGCGCTTTTGGCACAGATACGCAGTATTTT. Protein: CARSEGRGGAFGTDTQYF.

The chain recombines TRBV30 with TRBJ1-2; tentative D call: TRBD1 (6 bases). V shed 2 bases and J shed 1 base, with 14 bases lying between them. The germline V gene has CDR1 GTSNPN and CDR2 SVGIG (reference sequence). CDR3 length equals 15 residues. Here the CDR3 DNA reads TGTGCCTGGAGTATGATCCAGGACAGTAACTATGGCTACACCTTC. Its translation is CAWSMIQDSNYGYTF.